This TCR beta chain was sequenced in a study of blood T cell repertoires in COVID-19 (dated by TCRdb to the early 2020s). Some background on the complete study: Samples covering the acute and convalescent phases of COVID-19 were provided by collaborators in the United States, Italy and Spain. HLA class I and class II types, where available, came from metadata supplied by the sample provider rather than from assay-based typing. The repertoires were released in a freely available public database meant as a resource for research on the immune response to SARS-CoV-2. The dataset comprised deeply sampled blood TCRbeta repertoires from subjects exposed to, actively infected with, or recovered from COVID-19. A de-identified subject ID, COVID-19 status, age in years and sex were almost always included in the sample metadata. The prospective study material was composed of cDNA or gDNA derived from T cells, B-cell-depleted T cells, or PBMCs. Samples came from the ongoing ImmuneRACE study (first 160 participants) plus 1,254 subjects from 6 global collaborators. The full study reports these points: How much clinical and demographic metadata was included differed by source and by participant, and the metadata was provided uncurated.

TCRbeta CDR3 regions were amplified from genomic DNA using the immunoSEQ Assay, a bias-controlled multiplex PCR. Regarding the original processing steps: The number of nucleated cells in each sample was estimated from the amplification of reference gene primers within the assay. To quantify the absolute abundance of each unique TCRbeta CDR3 rearrangement, sequence reads were collapsed and filtered. Productive Simpson clonality was computed per sample as the square root of Simpson's diversity index over productive rearrangements. In TCRdb, the immuneACCESS table is reduced to in-frame sequences with V and J assigned. These tables do not hold every clone; where another copy was compared, an unresolved V gene accounts for under half, and the others remain unexplained. The V and J calls and clone size come from that table; D and trimming were worked out from the DNA. In all, the sample holds some 180,000 clones, and 75% to 85% of those were seen once. The ten top clones hold under 8% of the sample.

The collaborating institutions used their own protocols to collect whole blood in K2EDTA tubes. For TCRbeta analysis, collaborators shipped samples as frozen whole blood, isolated PBMCs, or DNA extracted from either of those sample types. In the case of this clone: The specificity of this receptor is unknown. Per-base qualities were not stored, and no clone one base away is much larger.

Relative to germline, V is 1 base shorter and J is 1 base shorter, with 11 bases between their ends. The cysteine opens and the phenylalanine closes a CDR3 of 15 amino acids. Only CDR3 DNA remains: 45 bases, in frame from the first base. The germline V gene (reference sequence) sets CDR1 to SGHKS and CDR2 to YYEKEE. This TCR was sampled from a man between 60 and 75 years old with acute or convalescent COVID-19. The sample was peripheral blood. This chain joins TRBV5-5 to TRBJ1-1; the best D guess is TRBD1, with 6 bases matching. The CDR3 is CASSLPSGENTEAFF. The DNA sequence is TGTGCCAGCAGCTTGCCATCAGGGGAGAACACTGAAGCTTTCTTT.